This TCR beta chain was sequenced for a study of shared clonotypes between healthy human individuals. Study-level findings and limits: Among donors, clonotype sharing was expected to be affected by sequencing depth.

The count of this clone is one. As yet, its antigen is unknown. Method: immunoSEQ multiplex PCR; TCRdb's copy keeps in-frame clones and lacks some. The data contain about 2.1 million clones, 90% to 95% of them singletons. V shed 1 base and J shed 1 base, with 13 bases lying between them. Germline assignment: CDR1 MGHRA and CDR2 YSYEKL. The CDR3 sequence is 16 residues long. Selected positively for CCR7 and CD45RO-negative, naive CD8 cells excluded terminally differentiated effector memory CD45RA+ cells. The gene calls are TRBV4-1 and TRBJ1-1; a weak D match, TRBD1 (6 bases). Specimen: naive CD8+ T cells from PBMCs. The receptor was derived from a man aged 18-30 years in good health. Some clones in this sample may be carry-over from other donors' samples. CDR3 sequence (DNA): TGCGCCAGCAGCCAAGGGCAGGGGCGAAGGAACACTGAAGCTTTCTTT. Protein sequence: CASSQGQGRRNTEAFF.